The present entry profiles one T cell receptor (beta chain) with its context. Its target is not known. At one of its ends the junction is not consistent with the germline gene, which may arise from a read error. The sample belongs to a study of cytomegalovirus exposure and HLA in healthy donors. Study-level points and caveats: Previous analysis showed most TCR beta V segments were productive about 87% or about 30% of the time. TCR sequences were mostly rare, though some public TCRs occurred in many donors. Fewer than 200 TCR beta chains were listed as cytomegalovirus-associated.

The PCR employed 60 Vbeta primers together with 13 Jbeta primers. Sequencing used immunoSEQ multiplex PCR; TCRdb keeps in-frame clones, though not all of them. Here the sample spans 150,000 or so clones, over 75% being singletons. There are 11 residues in the CDR3. Germline V lookup: CDR1 SEHNR, CDR2 FQNEAQ (reference sequence). The chain joins TRBV7-9 to TRBJ2-5, with D uncertain. Sample: PBMCs. The TCR originated in a man aged 25 to 45 in good health and CMV-seropositive. The CDR3 spells CSSSSGETQYF. CDR3 DNA sequence: TGTTCCAGCAGCTCCGGGGAGACCCAGTACTTC.